This T cell receptor beta chain originates from a study of metastatic and nonmetastatic thyroid tumors. In the study overall: Patients with malignant and benign thyroid disease provided blood and tumor or nodule tissue, whose repertoires were compared. Findings of the study overall: The study reportedly found significantly higher TCR beta diversity in malignant thyroid tumors than benign nodules, in blood and tumor.

This CDR3 spans 14 amino acids. V gave up 8 bases and J gave up 5 bases, with 16 bases separating them. Germline CDR1 LNHDA, CDR2 SQIVND (reference sequence). Original analysis: The distant-metastasis classifier for papillary thyroid cancer was built from CDR3 differences across clinicopathological groups. TCRdb re-called clones via MiXCR from the PCR reads. These V and J calls are TCRdb output, not the study's own analysis. The sample lists some 28,000 clones, about 3.9% occurring once. Patients had received no treatment of any kind before thyroid surgery. In the case of this clone: Its antigen is undetermined.

This clonotype was obtained from a male donor with papillary thyroid cancer or a benign thyroid nodule (not recorded which). Some clones in this sample may be carry-over from other donors' samples. The V gene is TRBV19, the J gene TRBJ2-1; D gene uncertain. Sample: blood. CDR3 region: CASSWTDSNNEQFF. CDR3 DNA sequence: TGTGCCAGTTCTTGGACGGATTCTAACAATGAGCAGTTCTTC. The full variable domain, its missing parts supplied by reference TRBV19 and TRBJ2-1, is DGGITQSPKYLFRKEGQNVTLSCEQNLNHDAMYWYRQDPGQGLRLIYYSQIVNDFQKGDIAEGYSVSREKKESFPLTVTSAQKNPTAFYLCASSWTDSNNEQFFGPGTRLTVL.